These T cell receptor beta chains were read from a single sample in a study of spatial heterogeneity in lung cancer. TCRdb re-called the 5' RACE reads through MiXCR, storing one row per CDR3 protein. The data contain around 4,800 distinct CDR3 sequences, about an eighth of them singletons. The starting material was lung tumor tissue, obtained at surgery. These receptors came from a male donor with early-stage non-small cell lung cancer. CDR3s include the opening cysteine and the closing phenylalanine or tryptophan. A D gene is named only where the DNA matches it firmly. Size values are once, few and many counts, or a class for expanded clones, and some rows have none.

abundance,j_gene,d_gene,v_gene,CDR3nt,CDR3aa
medium-sized,TRBJ2-3,-,TRBV28,TGTGCCAGCAGGCCGGAATGGGTCACAGATACGCAGTATTTT,CASRPEWVTDTQYF
medium-sized,TRBJ1-1,-,TRBV6-6,TGTGCCAGCAGTTACTCGAGGGGGGAGTCGGTCGGCACTGAAGCTTTCTTT,CASSYSRGESVGTEAFF
few,TRBJ2-1,-,TRBV6-5,TGTGCCAGCAGTCCCACCCCGAACCGGGGCGATGAGCAGTTCTTC,CASSPTPNRGDEQFF
many,TRBJ2-1,-,TRBV7-7,TGTGCTAGCAGCTTAGCTCCGGGAATCTACAATGAGCAGTTCTTC,CASSLAPGIYNEQFF
many,TRBJ2-1,TRBD2,TRBV24-1,TGTGCCACCTCCGAAGCGGGAGGTGTGGGCAATGAGCAGTTCTTC,CATSEAGGVGNEQFF
-,TRBJ2-1,-,TRBV6-1,TGTGCCAGCACCAGAGGGGGCTCCTACAATGAGCAGTTCTTC,CASTRGGSYNEQFF
large,TRBJ1-6,TRBD1,TRBV7-6,TGTGCCAGCAGCTTAACGACAGGGGGATATTCACCCCTCCACTTT,CASSLTTGGYSPLHF
many,TRBJ1-5,TRBD1,TRBV6-2/TRBV6-3,TGTGCCAGCAACTCACACCTACAGGGGGCGCGGCAGCCCCAGCATTTT,CASNSHLQGARQPQHF
medium-sized,TRBJ2-3,-,TRBV10-3,TGTGCCATCAGTGAGCAATGGCTAGCGAAGGTAGATACGCAGTATTTT,CAISEQWLAKVDTQYF
many,TRBJ2-1,TRBD2,TRBV29-1,TGCAGCGTTGAAGAAGGAAGCGGGGGAAGACACAATGAGCAGTTCTTC,CSVEEGSGGRHNEQFF
medium-sized,TRBJ2-6,-,TRBV20-1,TGCAGTGCTAGAGAGGCAGGGGTAGGGGTAAATGGGGCCAACGTCCTGACTTTC,CSAREAGVGVNGANVLTF
medium-sized,TRBJ1-3,-,TRBV28,TGTGCCAGCAGTTTAACTCAGGACTCTGGAAACACCATATATTTT,CASSLTQDSGNTIYF
many,TRBJ2-3,-,TRBV5-1,TGCGCCAGCAGCTTGTTGGGCACAGATACGCAGTATTTT,CASSLLGTDTQYF
medium-sized,TRBJ2-5,TRBD2,TRBV29-1,TGCAGCGTGGGGACTAGCGAAGAGACCCAGTACTTC,CSVGTSEETQYF
medium-sized,TRBJ1-1,-,TRBV6-5,TGTGCCAGCAGTTACGGAACTGAAGCTTTCTTT,CASSYGTEAFF
medium-sized,TRBJ1-5,TRBD1,TRBV18,TGTGCCAGCTCACCAGGGACAGAATTCCCCCAGCATTTT,CASSPGTEFPQHF
medium-sized,TRBJ1-1,-,TRBV5-4,TGTGCCAGCAGCCCTAGGGATACTGAAGCTTTCTTT,CASSPRDTEAFF
-,TRBJ1-5,-,TRBV5-8,TGTGCCAGCAGCCTGGCATGGGGGCCCGGCAATCAGCCCCAGCATTTT,CASSLAWGPGNQPQHF
medium-sized,TRBJ2-1,TRBD2,TRBV24-1,TGTGCCACCAGTGATGAACTAGCGGGAGGCCGTAATGAGCAGTTCTTC,CATSDELAGGRNEQFF
-,TRBJ2-7,-,TRBV5-5,TGTGCCAGCAGCTTGGAACGGTTAGTCTCCTACGAGCAGTACTTC,CASSLERLVSYEQYF
-,TRBJ2-1,TRBD2,TRBV19,TGTGCCAGTAGTATCTCTAGCGGAGCTGCAAATGAGCAGTTCTTC,CASSISSGAANEQFF
-,TRBJ2-7,TRBD1,TRBV3-1,TGTGCCAGCAGCCAGTTCTGGAGAGGGGGCAGCTACGAGCAGTACTTC,CASSQFWRGGSYEQYF
many,TRBJ2-5,TRBD2,TRBV6-1,TGTGCCAGCAGTGATTTAGCGGGGGGGATCCTAGAGACCCAGTACTTC,CASSDLAGGILETQYF
many,TRBJ2-1,TRBD2,TRBV29-1,TGCAGCGTTGAAGATTTGGGACTAGTCAATGAGCAGTTCTTC,CSVEDLGLVNEQFF
many,TRBJ1-5,TRBD1,TRBV9,TGTGCCAGCAGCCGTACGGGACAGGGTTATTCAGCCCAGCATTTT,CASSRTGQGYSAQHF
many,TRBJ2-6,-,TRBV6-2/TRBV6-3,TGTGCCAGCACTCAGCCTCCCGGGGCTGGGGCCAACGTCCTGACTTTC,CASTQPPGAGANVLTF
many,TRBJ2-3,-,TRBV5-5,TGTGCCAGCACCCCGACTAGTTCGAGCACAGATACGCAGTATTTT,CASTPTSSSTDTQYF
many,TRBJ2-7,TRBD2,TRBV28,TGTGCCAGCAGTAAGCCGGGACTAGCGGGGGGTCGATACGAGCAGTACTTC,CASSKPGLAGGRYEQYF
many,TRBJ2-3,-,TRBV7-2,TGTGCCAGCAGCGCCACTCCTACTGCGGGGGATACGCAGTATTTT,CASSATPTAGDTQYF
many,TRBJ2-4,-,TRBV20-1,TGCAGTGCTAGAGATCCTGGGAGAAACATTCAGTACTTC,CSARDPGRNIQYF
medium-sized,TRBJ2-5,-,TRBV27,TGTGCCAGCAGTTTAGTCGGACAAGAGACCCAGTACTTC,CASSLVGQETQYF
medium-sized,TRBJ2-2,-,TRBV20-1,TGCAGTGCTAGAGACAATAGTGGGGCCGGGGAGCTGTTTTTT,CSARDNSGAGELFF
-,TRBJ2-5,-,TRBV28,TGTGCCAGCAGCACCGGGCAAGAGACCCAGTACTTC,CASSTGQETQYF
many,TRBJ2-5,-,TRBV27,TGTGCCAGCAGTTTAGAGGATGGGGCAGGGGAGGGAAAAGAGACCCAGTACTTC,CASSLEDGAGEGKETQYF
-,TRBJ1-2,-,TRBV11-2,TGTGCCAGCAGCCCGTCAGGGGCAGAGGGCTATGGCTACACCTTC,CASSPSGAEGYGYTF
-,TRBJ2-7,-,TRBV6-2/TRBV6-3,TGTGCCAGCAGTGACTCGGGCGGCTCCTACGAGCAGTACTTC,CASSDSGGSYEQYF
many,TRBJ1-5,-,TRBV28,TGTGCCAGCAGTCCCCTCAATCAGCCCCAGCATTTT,CASSPLNQPQHF
-,TRBJ2-2,TRBD2,TRBV10-3,TGTGCCATCAGCAAGCGGGAGCTGAGGGACACCGGGGAGCTGTTTTTT,CAISKRELRDTGELFF
-,TRBJ1-1,-,TRBV28,TGTGCCAGCAGTTATCCCTTGGCAGGGCCCACTGAAGCTTTCTTT,CASSYPLAGPTEAFF
many,TRBJ2-7,-,TRBV12-3/TRBV12-4,TGTGCCAGCAGTTTAGTGGTTGGGCACGAGCAGTACTTC,CASSLVVGHEQYF
few,TRBJ2-5,-,TRBV5-1,TGCGCCAGCAGCCCCGGGGTAGAAGAGACCCAGTACTTC,CASSPGVEETQYF
medium-sized,TRBJ2-1,-,TRBV3-1,TGTGCCAGCAGCCCAACAACGATGAGGACCAACTGGATACGTGGTGAGCAGTTCTTC,CASSPTTMRTNWIRGEQFF
many,TRBJ1-4,-,TRBV29-1,TGCAGCGTTGCCGGGCCGAGGAGGGAAAAACTGTTTTTT,CSVAGPRREKLFF
many,TRBJ2-3,-,TRBV7-9,TGTGCCAGCAGCTTTACAGATACGCAGTATTTT,CASSFTDTQYF